These T cell receptor beta chains were read from a single sample in a study of control samples from healthy donors and cancer patients. Data came from immunoSEQ multiplex PCR; TCRdb stores just in-frame clones and leaves some out. The table includes 130,000 or so clones, more than 70% detected once. The sequencing input was blood. These receptors came from a middle-aged man in good health. Both conserved end residues are part of each CDR3. D genes are given only for firm matches. Rows give clone size only sometimes, using once, few, many, or a class for an expanded clone.

v_call	j_call	clone_size	d_call	cdr3_aa	cdr3_nt
TRBV5-4	TRBJ2-2	-	-	CASRRGRAGELFF	TGTGCCAGCAGGAGAGGGCGGGCCGGGGAGCTGTTTTTT
TRBV5-1	TRBJ1-3	-	-	CASRSGLTGNTIYF	TGCGCCAGCAGGTCAGGGTTAACTGGAAACACCATATATTTT
TRBV19	TRBJ1-5	once	-	CASSMVLKNQPQHF	TGTGCCAGTAGTATGGTACTGAAGAATCAGCCCCAGCATTTT
TRBV18	TRBJ2-5	-	-	CASSPPTGFQETQYF	TGTGCCAGCTCACCACCTACAGGATTCCAAGAGACCCAGTACTTC
TRBV7-2	TRBJ1-1	-	-	CASSLAIRNTEAFF	TGTGCCAGCAGCTTAGCGATAAGGAACACTGAAGCTTTCTTT
TRBV5-1	TRBJ1-2	-	-	CASSPGSSVYGYTF	TGCGCCAGCAGCCCAGGGAGCTCCGTCTATGGCTACACCTTC
TRBV19	TRBJ2-7	-	TRBD1	CASSDRGSYEQYF	TGTGCCAGTAGTGACAGGGGCTCCTACGAGCAGTACTTC
TRBV15	TRBJ1-3	-	TRBD1	CATSRGQPDSGNTIYF	TGTGCCACCAGCAGGGGACAGCCAGACTCTGGAAACACCATATATTTT
TRBV19	TRBJ1-2	-	-	CATSGGSYTF	TGTGCCACGTCGGGGGGTAGCTACACCTTC
TRBV6-2/TRBV6-3	TRBJ2-7	-	-	CASSYYGAGYEQYF	TGTGCCAGCAGTTACTACGGGGCGGGGTACGAGCAGTACTTC
TRBV7-9	TRBJ1-3	-	TRBD1	CASSSQTGPGNTIYF	TGTGCCAGCAGCTCGCAGACAGGGCCTGGAAACACCATATATTTT
TRBV19	TRBJ1-2	-	TRBD1	CASKAGQGGYGYTF	TGTGCCAGTAAAGCAGGACAGGGAGGCTATGGCTACACCTTC
TRBV9	TRBJ2-5	-	TRBD2	CASSVLSGGQETQYF	TGTGCCAGCAGCGTCCTTAGCGGGGGACAAGAGACCCAGTACTTC
TRBV27	TRBJ1-6	-	TRBD1	CASSLTGALLHF	TGTGCCAGCAGTTTAACAGGGGCCCTTCTCCACTTT
TRBV4-3	TRBJ1-2	-	-	CASSTWGPAYGYTF	TGCGCCAGCAGCACATGGGGACCTGCCTATGGCTACACCTTC
TRBV19	TRBJ1-1	few	-	CASSPGSGGVTEAFF	TGTGCCAGTAGTCCAGGAAGCGGAGGGGTCACTGAAGCTTTCTTT